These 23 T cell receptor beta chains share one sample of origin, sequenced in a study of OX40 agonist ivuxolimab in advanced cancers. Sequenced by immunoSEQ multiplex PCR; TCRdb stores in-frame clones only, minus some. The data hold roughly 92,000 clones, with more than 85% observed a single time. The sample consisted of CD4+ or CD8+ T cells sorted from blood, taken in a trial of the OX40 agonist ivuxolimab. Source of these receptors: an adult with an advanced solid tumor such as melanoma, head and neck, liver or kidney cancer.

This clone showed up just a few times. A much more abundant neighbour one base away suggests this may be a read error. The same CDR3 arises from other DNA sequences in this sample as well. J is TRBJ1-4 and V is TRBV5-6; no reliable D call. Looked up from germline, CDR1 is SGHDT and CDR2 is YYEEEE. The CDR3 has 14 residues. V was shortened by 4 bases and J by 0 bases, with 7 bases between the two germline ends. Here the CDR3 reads CASSLIATNEKLFF. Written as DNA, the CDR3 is TGTGCCAGCAGCCTGATTGCAACTAATGAAAAACTGTTTTTT.

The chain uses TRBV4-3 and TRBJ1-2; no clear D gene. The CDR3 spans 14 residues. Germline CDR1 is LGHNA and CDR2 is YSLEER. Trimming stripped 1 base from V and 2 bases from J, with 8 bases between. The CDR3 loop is CASSQGRPNYGYTF. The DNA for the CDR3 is TGCGCCAGCAGCCAAGGGCGACCGAACTATGGCTACACCTTC.

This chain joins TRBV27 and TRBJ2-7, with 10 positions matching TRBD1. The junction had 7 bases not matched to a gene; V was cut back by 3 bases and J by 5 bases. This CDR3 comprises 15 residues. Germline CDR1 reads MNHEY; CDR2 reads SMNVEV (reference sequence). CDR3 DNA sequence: TGTGCCAGCAGTTTGGGGGGACAGGGGTGGAACGAGCAGTACTTC. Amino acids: CASSLGGQGWNEQYF.

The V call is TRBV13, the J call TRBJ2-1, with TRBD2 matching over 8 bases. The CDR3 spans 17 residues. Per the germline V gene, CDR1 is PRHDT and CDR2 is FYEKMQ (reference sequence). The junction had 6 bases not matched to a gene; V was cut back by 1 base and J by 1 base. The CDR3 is CASSLDLSGESYNEQFF. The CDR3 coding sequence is TGTGCCAGCAGCTTAGACCTTAGCGGGGAGTCCTACAATGAGCAGTTCTTC.

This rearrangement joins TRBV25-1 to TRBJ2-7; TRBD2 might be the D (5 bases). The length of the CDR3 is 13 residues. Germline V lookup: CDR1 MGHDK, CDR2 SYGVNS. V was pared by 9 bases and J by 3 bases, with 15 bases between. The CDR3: CASTPGFCYEQYF. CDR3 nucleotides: TGTGCCAGTACCCCGGGGTTTTGCTACGAGCAGTACTTC.

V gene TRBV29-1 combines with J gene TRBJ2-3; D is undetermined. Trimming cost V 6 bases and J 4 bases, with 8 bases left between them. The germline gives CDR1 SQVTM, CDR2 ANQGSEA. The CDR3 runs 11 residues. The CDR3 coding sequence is TGCAGCGTCTTAGCCCCAGATACGCAGTATTTT. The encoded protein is CSVLAPDTQYF.

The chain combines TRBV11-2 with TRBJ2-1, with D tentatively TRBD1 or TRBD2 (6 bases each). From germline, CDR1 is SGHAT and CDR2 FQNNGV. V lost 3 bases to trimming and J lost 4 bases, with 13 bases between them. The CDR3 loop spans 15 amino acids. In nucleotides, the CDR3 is TGTGCCAGCAGCTTTCGAGGGGGGATTTACAATGAGCAGTTCTTC. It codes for CASSFRGGIYNEQFF.

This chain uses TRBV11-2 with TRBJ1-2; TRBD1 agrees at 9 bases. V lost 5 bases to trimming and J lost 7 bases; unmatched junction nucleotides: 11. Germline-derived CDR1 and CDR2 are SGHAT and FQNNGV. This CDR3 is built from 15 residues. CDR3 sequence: CASSISGTGKRGYTF. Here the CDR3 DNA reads TGTGCCAGCAGCATTTCCGGGACAGGGAAGCGTGGCTACACCTTC.

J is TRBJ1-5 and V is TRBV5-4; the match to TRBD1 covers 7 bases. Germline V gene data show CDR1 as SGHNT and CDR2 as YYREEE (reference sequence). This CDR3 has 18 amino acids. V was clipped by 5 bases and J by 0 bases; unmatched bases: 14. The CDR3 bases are TGTGCCAGCAGACTACAAACCGGGACAGCTTATAGCAATCAGCCCCAGCATTTT. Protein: CASRLQTGTAYSNQPQHF.

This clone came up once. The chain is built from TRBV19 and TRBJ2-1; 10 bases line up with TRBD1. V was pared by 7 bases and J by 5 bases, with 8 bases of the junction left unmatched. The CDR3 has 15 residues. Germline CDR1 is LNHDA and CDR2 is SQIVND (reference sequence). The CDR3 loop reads CASIPGTGDHNEQFF. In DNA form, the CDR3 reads TGTGCCAGTATCCCCGGGACAGGGGACCACAATGAGCAGTTCTTC.

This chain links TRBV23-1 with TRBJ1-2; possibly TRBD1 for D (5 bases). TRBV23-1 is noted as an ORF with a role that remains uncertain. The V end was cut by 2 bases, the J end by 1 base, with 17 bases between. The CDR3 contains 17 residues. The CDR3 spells CASSQRGRGWNNYGYTF. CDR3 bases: TGCGCCAGCAGTCAAAGGGGACGGGGATGGAATAACTATGGCTACACCTTC.

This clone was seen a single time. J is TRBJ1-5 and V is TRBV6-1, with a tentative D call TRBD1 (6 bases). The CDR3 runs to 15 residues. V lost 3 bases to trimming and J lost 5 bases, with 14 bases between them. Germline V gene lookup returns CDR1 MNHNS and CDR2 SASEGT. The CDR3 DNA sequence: TGTGCCAGCAGTGATAACAGGGAGTCCCATCAGCCCCAGCATTTT. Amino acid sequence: CASSDNRESHQPQHF.

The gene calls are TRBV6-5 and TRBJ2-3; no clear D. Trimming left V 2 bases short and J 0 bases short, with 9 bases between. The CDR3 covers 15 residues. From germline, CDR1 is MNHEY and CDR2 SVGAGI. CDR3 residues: CASSYGPFSTDTQYF. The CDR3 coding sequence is TGTGCCAGCAGTTACGGTCCGTTTAGCACAGATACGCAGTATTTT.

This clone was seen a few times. CDR3 sequence (DNA): TGTGCCAGTAGTACCGGGACAGGGATCGGGCAACTGTTTTTT. Translation: CASSTGTGIGQLFF. This chain joins TRBV19 and TRBJ1-4; 9 positions agree with TRBD1. Per the germline V gene, CDR1 is LNHDA and CDR2 is SQIVND (reference sequence). CDR3 length: 14 residues. V lost 4 bases to trimming and J lost 12 bases; unmatched junction nucleotides: 9.

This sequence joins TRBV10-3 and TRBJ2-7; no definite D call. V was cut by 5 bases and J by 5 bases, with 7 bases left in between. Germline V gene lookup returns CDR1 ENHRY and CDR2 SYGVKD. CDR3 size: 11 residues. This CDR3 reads CAISSSDEQYF. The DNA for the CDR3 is TGTGCCATCAGTTCCTCGGACGAGCAGTACTTC.

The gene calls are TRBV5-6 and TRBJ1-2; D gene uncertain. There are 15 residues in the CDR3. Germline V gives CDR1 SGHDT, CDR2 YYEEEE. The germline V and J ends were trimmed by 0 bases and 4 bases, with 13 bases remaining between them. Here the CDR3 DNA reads TGTGCCAGCAGCTTGGCGGACCAAGGTAGCTATGGCTACACCTTC. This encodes CASSLADQGSYGYTF.

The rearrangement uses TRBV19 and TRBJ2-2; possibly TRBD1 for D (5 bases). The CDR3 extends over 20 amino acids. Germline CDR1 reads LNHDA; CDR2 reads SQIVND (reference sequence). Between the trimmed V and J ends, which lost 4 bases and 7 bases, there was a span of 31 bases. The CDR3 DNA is TGTGCCAGTAGTACCCTACGAGAATTACTTATTAGGGGCGTTTACGGGGAGCTGTTTTTT. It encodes CASSTLRELLIRGVYGELFF.

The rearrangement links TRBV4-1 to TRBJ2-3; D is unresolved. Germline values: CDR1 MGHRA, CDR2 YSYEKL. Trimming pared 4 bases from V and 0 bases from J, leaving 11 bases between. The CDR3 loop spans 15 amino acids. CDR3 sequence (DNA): TGCGCCAGCAGCCCGATGCTGGCTAGCACAGATACGCAGTATTTT. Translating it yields CASSPMLASTDTQYF.

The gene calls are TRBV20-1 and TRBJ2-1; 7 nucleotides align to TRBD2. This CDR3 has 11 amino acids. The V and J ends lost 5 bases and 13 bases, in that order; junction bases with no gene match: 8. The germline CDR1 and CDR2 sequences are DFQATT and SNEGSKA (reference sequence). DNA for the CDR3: TGCAGTGCTGGCAGCGGGACGGATCAGTTCTTC. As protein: CSAGSGTDQFF.

CDR3 protein: CASSQGLAGELYEQYF. CDR3 sequence (DNA): TGCGCCAGCAGCCAAGGACTAGCGGGGGAACTCTACGAGCAGTACTTC. This sequence joins TRBV4-3 and TRBJ2-7; TRBD2 agrees at 12 bases. This CDR3 contains 16 residues. Trimming took 1 base from V and 3 from J; bases not matched to a gene: 4. Germline loops: CDR1 LGHNA, CDR2 YSLEER.

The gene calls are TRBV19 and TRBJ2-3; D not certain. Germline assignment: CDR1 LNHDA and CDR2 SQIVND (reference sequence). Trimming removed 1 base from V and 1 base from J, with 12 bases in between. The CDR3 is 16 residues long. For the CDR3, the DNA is TGTGCCAGTAGTATAGCCTCTCCCAGACGCACAGATACGCAGTATTTT. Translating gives CASSIASPRRTDTQYF.

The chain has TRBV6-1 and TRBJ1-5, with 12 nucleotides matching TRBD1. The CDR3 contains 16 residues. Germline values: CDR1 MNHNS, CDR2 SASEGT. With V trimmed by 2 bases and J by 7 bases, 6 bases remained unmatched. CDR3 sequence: CASSEQGQGARQPQHF. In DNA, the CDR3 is TGTGCCAGCAGTGAACAGGGACAGGGGGCGCGACAGCCCCAGCATTTT.

DNA of the CDR3: TGCGCCAGCAGCCGAATACAGGGTGATACTGAAGCTTTCTTT. Protein sequence: CASSRIQGDTEAFF. This chain uses TRBV5-1 with TRBJ1-1; D perhaps matches TRBD1 (6 bases). This CDR3 contains 14 residues. The germline V gene encodes CDR1 SGHRS and CDR2 YFSETQ. The V end was cut by 4 bases, the J end by 5 bases, with 15 bases between.